In this sample, the clone carrying this TCR beta chain turned up a few times. Antigen specificity is unknown. Previously described methods and listed TCR primers were employed for the bulk TCR libraries. TCRdb processed the PCR reads anew with MiXCR; each CDR3 protein has one entry. The table has tens of thousands of distinct CDR3 sequences, about a sixth seen once. These data belong to a study of molecular identifiers for immune sequencing clone quantification. Overall study findings and caveats: Clones exceeding 20 RNA copies carried over 97% of effector molecules but under 1% of naive-cell molecules.

Trimming removed 2 bases at V and 7 bases at J, with 14 bases between. This CDR3 spans 14 amino acids. Naive CD8 T cells were picked out by sorting for CD8+CD4-CCR7+CD45RA+. The sample was naive CD8+ T cells from blood, with Jurkat cell RNA spiked in. Stated subset: FACS-sorted CD8+CD4-CCR7+CD45RA+ naive T cells. The receptor was derived from a human donor in good health. Some libraries in this study had Jurkat cell RNA spiked in. The chain combines TRBV12-3 or TRBV12-4 with TRBJ1-2, with D hard to call. This chain's CDR3 is CASSLSPGGPGYTF. CDR3 bases: TGTGCCAGCAGTTTAAGTCCAGGTGGCCCTGGCTACACCTTC.